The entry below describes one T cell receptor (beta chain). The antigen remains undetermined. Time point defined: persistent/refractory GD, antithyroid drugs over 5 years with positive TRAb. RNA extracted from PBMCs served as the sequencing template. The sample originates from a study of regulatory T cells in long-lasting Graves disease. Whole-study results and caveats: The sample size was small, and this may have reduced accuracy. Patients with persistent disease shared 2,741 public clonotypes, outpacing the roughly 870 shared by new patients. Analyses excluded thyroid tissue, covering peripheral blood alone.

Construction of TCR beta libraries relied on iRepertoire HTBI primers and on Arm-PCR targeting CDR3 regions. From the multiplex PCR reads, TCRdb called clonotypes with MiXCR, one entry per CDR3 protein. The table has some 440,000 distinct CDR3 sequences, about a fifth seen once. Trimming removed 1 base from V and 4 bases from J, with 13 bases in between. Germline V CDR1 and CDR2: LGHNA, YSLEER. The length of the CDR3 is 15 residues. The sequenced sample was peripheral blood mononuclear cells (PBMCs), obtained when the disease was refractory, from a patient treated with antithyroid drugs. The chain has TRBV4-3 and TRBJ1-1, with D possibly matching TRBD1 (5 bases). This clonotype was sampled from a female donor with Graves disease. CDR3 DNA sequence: TGCGCCAGCAGCCAAGTTACCGACAGCGGCACTGAAGCTTTCTTT. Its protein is CASSQVTDSGTEAFF.